These 8 T cell receptor beta chains originate from one sample sequenced in a study of T cell responses to AZD1222 COVID-19 vaccine. Here immunoSEQ multiplex PCR was the method, and the copy in TCRdb shows in-frame clones only, minus some. The table records approximately 200,000 clones, approximately 94% of them present only once. Source: peripheral blood, taken 28 days after the second AZD1222 dose. All receptors come from an adult who received the AZD1222 COVID-19 vaccine.

This chain links TRBV9 with TRBJ2-3; D not certain. CDR1 and CDR2 (germline): SGDLS, YYNGEE. V was cut by 1 base and J by 2 bases, with 5 bases left in between. This CDR3 spans 13 amino acids. The CDR3: CASSVILTDTQYF. In DNA form, the CDR3 reads TGTGCCAGCAGCGTAATTCTCACAGATACGCAGTATTTT.

The chain is built from TRBV6-5 and TRBJ1-6; D gene uncertain. This CDR3 is built from 13 residues. Trimming cost V 7 bases and J 0 bases, with 4 bases left between them. The V gene's germline CDR1 is MNHEY and CDR2 SVGAGI. CDR3 in amino acids: CASKGSYNSPLHF. The CDR3 DNA sequence: TGTGCCAGCAAGGGCTCCTATAATTCACCCCTCCACTTT.

The chain has TRBV27 and TRBJ2-7, with TRBD1 as a possible D gene (5 bases). V was cut by 6 bases and J by 1 base, with 10 bases left in between. Germline CDR1 MNHEY, CDR2 SMNVEV (reference sequence). The CDR3 covers 13 residues. The chain's CDR3 is CASSPRVSYEQYF. The CDR3 DNA sequence: TGTGCCAGCAGCCCCAGGGTGTCCTACGAGCAGTACTTC.

The rearrangement uses TRBV9 and TRBJ2-1, with D unclear. Per germline, CDR1 SGDLS and CDR2 YYNGEE. Trimming cost V 3 bases and J 6 bases, with 16 bases left between them. The CDR3 is 15 amino acids. CDR3 sequence reads: CASSGHGVTANEQFF. CDR3 bases: TGTGCCAGCAGCGGACATGGGGTGACGGCCAATGAGCAGTTCTTC.

This chain links TRBV5-1 with TRBJ2-5; the D call may be TRBD1 or TRBD2 (5 bases each). Germline V CDR1 and CDR2: SGHRS, YFSETQ. V was clipped by 0 bases and J by 2 bases, with 8 bases between them. The CDR3 length is 14 residues. DNA for the CDR3: TGCGCCAGCAGCTTGGTTGGGGGTCAAGAGACCCAGTACTTC. Translation gives CASSLVGGQETQYF.

This clone was detected a few times. This chain connects TRBV28 to TRBJ1-5; D gene uncertain. V lost 3 bases and J 5 bases, leaving 11 bases between the germline ends. This CDR3 spans 14 amino acids. Germline V gene data show CDR1 as MDHEN and CDR2 as SYDVKM. The CDR3 sequence is CASSFPRGDQPQHF. In nucleotides, the CDR3 is TGTGCCAGCAGTTTTCCCAGAGGCGATCAGCCCCAGCATTTT.

The chain joins TRBV28 to TRBJ2-3; TRBD2 matches 9 bases. The CDR3 totals 14 residues. Germline CDR1 reads MDHEN; CDR2 reads SYDVKM. After removal of 5 bases from V and 2 bases from J, the junction contained 2 bases not matched to a gene. CDR3 sequence (DNA): TGTGCCAGCAGTCTAGCGGGGTTCACAGATACGCAGTATTTT. Translating gives CASSLAGFTDTQYF. The full variable domain, in which reference TRBV28 and TRBJ2-3 provide the parts outside the CDR3, is DVKVTQSSRYLVKRTGEKVFLECVQDMDHENMFWYRQDPGLGLRLIYFSYDVKMKEKGDIPEGYSVSREKKERFSLILESASTNQTSMYLCASSLAGFTDTQYFGPGTRLTVL.

V gene TRBV29-1 combines with J gene TRBJ2-4; tentatively, D is TRBD1 (6 bases). Looked up from germline, CDR1 is SQVTM and CDR2 is ANQGSEA. The CDR3 totals 13 residues. The ends were cut back, 7 bases at V and 8 bases at J, with 18 bases in the middle. The chain's CDR3 is CSALAGTQDIQYF. Here the CDR3 DNA reads TGCAGCGCCCTGGCCGGGACACAGGACATTCAGTACTTC.